What follows are 23 T cell receptor beta chains derived from one specimen sequenced in a study of T cell responses to AZD1222 COVID-19 vaccine. Produced via immunoSEQ multiplex PCR; TCRdb's table is partial and in-frame only. This sample has approximately 160,000 clones, with about nine tenths found just once. Sequenced material: peripheral blood, taken on day 0 of AZD1222 vaccination. The receptors come from an adult in good health.

The chain carries TRBV29-1 and TRBJ1-2; 7 bases are a match to TRBD1. The germline CDR1 and CDR2 sequences are SQVTM and ANQGSEA. J was trimmed by 8 bases and V by 1 base; bases with no gene match: 7. The length of the CDR3 is 13 residues. DNA for the CDR3: TGCAGCGTTGAAGGACAGGGCGCCTGGGGCTACACCTTC. It codes for CSVEGQGAWGYTF. The full variable domain, its missing parts supplied by reference TRBV29-1 and TRBJ1-2, is SAVISQKPSRDICQRGTSLTIQCQVDSQVTMMFWYRQQPGQSLTLIATANQGSEATYESGFVIDKFPISRPNLTFSTLTVSNMSPEDSSIYLCSVEGQGAWGYTFGSGTRLTVV.

The genes are TRBV27 and TRBJ2-3, with D unresolved. CDR1 is MNHEY and CDR2 is SMNVEV in the germline V gene (reference sequence). The CDR3 is made up of 11 amino acids. V was pared by 5 bases and J by 6 bases, with 6 bases between. This CDR3 reads CASSPPDTQYF. In DNA form, the CDR3 reads TGTGCCAGCAGTCCCCCTGATACGCAGTATTTT.

The chain recombines TRBV2 with TRBJ2-3; D might be TRBD1 (5 bases). CDR1 is SNHLY, CDR2 FYNNEI, per germline. V lost 6 bases and J lost 4, with 11 bases in between. This CDR3 spans 13 amino acids. This CDR3 is CASRLQQADTQYF. The CDR3 DNA reads TGTGCCAGCAGACTTCAACAGGCAGATACGCAGTATTTT. The full variable domain, in which reference TRBV2 and TRBJ2-3 provide the parts outside the CDR3, is EPEVTQTPSHQVTQMGQEVILRCVPISNHLYFYWYRQILGQKVEFLVSFYNNEISEKSEIFDDQFSVERPDGSNFTLKIRSTKLEDSAMYFCASRLQQADTQYFGPGTRLTVL.

The rearrangement links TRBV7-9 to TRBJ2-7, with 10 bases that match TRBD1. V was clipped by 5 bases and J by 6 bases; unmatched bases: 1. The germline gives CDR1 SEHNR, CDR2 FQNEAQ (reference sequence). The CDR3 extends over 12 amino acids. The CDR3 reads CASSRDRGEQYF. Written as DNA, the CDR3 is TGTGCCAGCAGCCGGGACAGGGGCGAGCAGTACTTC.

The rearrangement links TRBV5-1 to TRBJ1-3; no reliable D call. CDR1 is SGHRS, CDR2 YFSETQ, per germline. The CDR3 spans 16 residues. V shed 7 bases and J shed 0 bases, with 17 bases lying between them. The CDR3 region is CASGKRTASSGNTIYF. DNA for the CDR3: TGCGCCAGCGGAAAGCGGACGGCTTCCTCTGGAAACACCATATATTTT.

There are a few counts of this clone. This chain links TRBV28 with TRBJ1-2, with a weak D call TRBD1 (5 bases). The germline V gene encodes CDR1 MDHEN and CDR2 SYDVKM. Trimming removed 2 bases from V and 8 bases from J, with 12 bases in between. This CDR3 has 13 residues. CDR3 sequence reads: CASSLGAYRGYTF. CDR3 nucleotides: TGTGCCAGCAGTTTAGGGGCGTATCGGGGCTACACCTTC.

This clone was detected once. The chain has TRBV15 and TRBJ1-5, with TRBD1 as a possible D gene (6 bases). Germline lookup yields CDR1 LNHNV and CDR2 YYDKDF (reference sequence). V was clipped by 0 bases and J by 9 bases, with 12 bases between them. This CDR3 has 14 residues. DNA for the CDR3: TGTGCCACCAGCAGAGATAGGGGGGGATCGCCCCAGCATTTT. Protein sequence: CATSRDRGGSPQHF.

The chain is built from TRBV4-2 and TRBJ1-4, with 7 bases fitting TRBD1. There are 16 residues in the CDR3. The V and J ends lost 2 bases and 4 bases, in that order; junction bases with no gene match: 7. The germline gives CDR1 LGHNA, CDR2 YNFKEQ. CDR3 protein: CASSQSATGYNEKLFF. For the CDR3, the DNA is TGTGCCAGCAGCCAATCGGCGACAGGGTATAATGAAAAACTGTTTTTT.

The chain uses TRBV29-1 and TRBJ1-2; D gene unclear. The CDR3 spans 17 residues. CDR1 and CDR2 (germline): SQVTM, ANQGSEA. V lost 3 bases, J lost 4 bases, and 24 bases lay in between. For the CDR3, the DNA is TGCAGCGTTGAGGGTCCAGAGGGTTACAGCGGCCCCTATGGCTACACCTTC. It translates to CSVEGPEGYSGPYGYTF.

The gene calls are TRBV7-9 and TRBJ2-3; 9 nucleotides match TRBD1. Trimming at V came to 3 bases and at J to 6 bases, leaving 7 bases not matched to a gene. Germline lookup yields CDR1 SEHNR and CDR2 FQNEAQ (reference sequence). The CDR3 is made up of 15 amino acids. In DNA form, the CDR3 reads TGTGCCAGCAGCTTGCAGACAGGGGGTCGTGATACGCAGTATTTT. Translated, it gives CASSLQTGGRDTQYF. Together with reference TRBV7-9 and TRBJ2-3, the CDR3 gives the full variable domain: DTGVSQNPRHKITKRGQNVTFRCDPISEHNRLYWYRQTLGQGPEFLTYFQNEAQLEKSRLLSDRFSAERPKGSFSTLEIQRTEQGDSAMYLCASSLQTGGRDTQYFGPGTRLTVL.

The V gene is TRBV5-4, the J gene TRBJ2-7, with D perhaps matching TRBD1 (8 bases). Per the germline V gene, CDR1 is SGHNT and CDR2 is YYREEE (reference sequence). The CDR3 covers 15 residues. Trimming took off 4 bases at V and 3 bases at J, with 17 bases between the two ends. The CDR3 sequence is CASSQGASGNYEQYF. CDR3 DNA sequence: TGTGCCAGCAGCCAGGGGGCTAGCGGAAACTACGAGCAGTACTTC.

CDR3 nucleotides: TGTGCCAGCAGGCGACTAGCGGGAGGGCCCTCTGGGGAGCAGTACTTC. As protein: CASRRLAGGPSGEQYF. The chain couples TRBV2 to TRBJ2-7, with TRBD2 identical over 14 bases. Per germline, CDR1 SNHLY and CDR2 FYNNEI. This CDR3 has 16 amino acids. The junction had 11 bases not matched to a gene; V was cut back by 6 bases and J by 7 bases.

The chain employs TRBV5-1 and TRBJ1-3; the D gene is possibly TRBD1 (5 bases). This CDR3 has 15 residues. Germline CDR1 is SGHRS and CDR2 is YFSETQ. Trimming left V 0 bases short and J 0 bases short, with 7 bases between. CDR3: CASSLGGNSGNTIYF. The CDR3 bases are TGCGCCAGCAGCTTGGGGGGCAACTCTGGAAACACCATATATTTT.

In its sample, this clone was seen once. The V call is TRBV29-1, the J call TRBJ1-2; TRBD1 aligns across 9 bases. V dropped 3 bases and J dropped 3; count of bases not matched to a gene: 2. This CDR3 is 13 amino acids long. Germline V gene data show CDR1 as SQVTM and CDR2 as ANQGSEA. For the CDR3, the DNA is TGCAGCGTTGAGGGGACAGGGCACTATGGCTACACCTTC. It codes for CSVEGTGHYGYTF.

The chain uses TRBV6-4 and TRBJ1-1; D uncertain. Germline assignment: CDR1 MRHNA and CDR2 SNTAGT. This CDR3 is 13 amino acids long. Trimming pared 3 bases from V and 1 base from J, leaving 6 bases between. CDR3 coding DNA: TGTGCCAGCAGTGAGGCGGGGAACACTGAAGCTTTCTTT. Translating it yields CASSEAGNTEAFF.

This clone appeared a single time. The chain combines TRBV6-5 with TRBJ2-1; D may correspond to TRBD1 or TRBD2 (5 bases each). From germline, CDR1 is MNHEY and CDR2 SVGAGI. CDR3 length: 13 amino acids. V was trimmed by 8 bases and J by 8 bases, leaving 16 bases between them. For the CDR3, the DNA is TGTGCCAGCCCACGGGACCTAGGGGATGAGCAGTTCTTC. Residues: CASPRDLGDEQFF.

This clone was found once. This chain links TRBV9 with TRBJ1-5; D is undetermined. This CDR3 is 15 amino acids long. The V gene lost 0 bases and the J gene lost 2 bases, with 9 bases spanning the gap. CDR1 is SGDLS and CDR2 is YYNGEE in the germline V gene. In DNA form, the CDR3 reads TGTGCCAGCAGCGTAGCACCCGGTGGCAATCAGCCCCAGCATTTT. Residues: CASSVAPGGNQPQHF.

This chain links TRBV18 with TRBJ1-6; D is possibly TRBD1 (5 bases). Trimming took 3 bases from V and 1 from J, leaving 7 bases between them. The CDR3 runs 15 residues. Germline V gene lookup returns CDR1 KGHSH and CDR2 LQKENI. The CDR3 sequence: CASSPQGSYNSPLHF. CDR3 sequence (DNA): TGTGCCAGCTCACCGCAGGGTTCCTATAATTCACCCCTCCACTTT.

The chain joins TRBV7-9 to TRBJ2-3; unclear D gene. Germline CDR1 is SEHNR and CDR2 is FQNEAQ (reference sequence). This CDR3 is built from 14 residues. Trimming cost V 2 bases and J 2 bases, with 8 bases left between them. CDR3 DNA sequence: TGTGCCAGCAGCTTAATTACTGCCACAGATACGCAGTATTTT. It is translated as CASSLITATDTQYF.

The rearrangement joins TRBV5-4 to TRBJ2-5; D is tentatively TRBD1 or TRBD2 (5 bases each). The CDR3 has 14 residues. Trimming removed 2 bases from V and 1 base from J, with 9 bases in between. Per the germline V gene, CDR1 is SGHNT and CDR2 is YYREEE (reference sequence). The CDR3 DNA reads as TGTGCCAGCAGCTTAGGGACCCTCCAAGAGACCCAGTACTTC. Amino acid sequence: CASSLGTLQETQYF.

V gene TRBV9 combines with J gene TRBJ1-6, with D perhaps TRBD1 (5 bases). Per the germline V gene, CDR1 is SGDLS and CDR2 is YYNGEE. V was pared by 8 bases and J by 6 bases, with 12 bases between. CDR3 length equals 13 residues. CDR3 sequence reads: CASKPQGNSPLHF. The CDR3, as DNA: TGTGCCAGTAAACCTCAGGGTAATTCACCCCTCCACTTT.

The gene calls are TRBV18 and TRBJ1-2, with 7 bases identical to TRBD1. With 5 bases clipped from V and 1 base from J, the junction kept 4 bases outside the gene matches. CDR3 length: 14 residues. Germline V gives CDR1 KGHSH, CDR2 LQKENI. CDR3 coding DNA: TGTGCCAGCTCAACACAGGGGAATAACTATGGCTACACCTTC. It encodes CASSTQGNNYGYTF.

The genes are TRBV28 and TRBJ1-2, with a tentative D call TRBD1 (5 bases). The ends were cut back, 4 bases at V and 4 bases at J, with 10 bases in the middle. The CDR3 consists of 13 residues. The germline CDR1 and CDR2 sequences are MDHEN and SYDVKM. This chain's CDR3 is CASSSTALYGYTF. As DNA, the CDR3 is TGTGCCAGCAGTTCGACAGCGCTCTATGGCTACACCTTC.